This TCR beta chain was documented in a study of T cell changes during pregnancy in multiple sclerosis. V was pared by 3 bases and J by 0 bases, with 5 bases of the junction left unmatched. This CDR3 spans 16 amino acids. The germline V gene encodes CDR1 SGHTA and CDR2 FQGNSA. Profiling relied on immunoSEQ multiplex PCR, and the TCRdb table lists in-frame clones only, not all of them. The sample contains about 93,000 clones, around 92% of which appear only once. The chain has TRBV7-2 and TRBJ2-3, with 8 bases lining up with TRBD2. This specimen consisted of peripheral blood, obtained after pregnancy. The clonotype comes from a female donor with multiple sclerosis, enrolled in a pregnancy study. CDR3 loop: CASSLLAGSSTDTQYF. The CDR3 coding sequence is TGTGCCAGCAGCTTGCTAGCGGGTTCTAGCACAGATACGCAGTATTTT. Full variable domain (remainder filled in from reference TRBV7-2 and TRBJ2-3): GAGVSQSPSNKVTEKGKDVELRCDPISGHTALYWYRQSLGQGLEFLIYFQGNSAPDKSGLPSDRFSAERTGGSVSTLTIQRTQQEDSAVYLCASSLLAGSSTDTQYFGPGTRLTVL.